This TCR beta chain emerged from a study of blood T cell repertoires in COVID-19. Study at large: COVID-19 samples collected from the United States, Italy and Spain covered acute and convalescent phases.

The CDR3 sequence is 13 residues long. Germline V lookup: CDR1 GTSNPN, CDR2 SVGIG (reference sequence). Trimming took 1 base from V and 8 from J; bases not matched to a gene: 8. Original methodology: Nucleated cell counts were estimated from reference gene primer amplification. Assay: immunoSEQ multiplex PCR; the TCRdb copy retains only in-frame clones and omits some. V, J and clone size are those of that table, while D and trimming were read from the DNA. Of 75,000 to 90,000 clones in the sample, roughly 78% were seen once. Seattle-derived patients entered the study during active infection and were followed longitudinally.

What was sequenced was peripheral blood. The chain couples TRBV30 to TRBJ2-7, with TRBD2 matching 7 bases. The receptor was derived from a man aged 60 to 75 with COVID-19, enrolled during active disease. For the CDR3, the DNA is TGTGCCTGGAGTGGGCGGGAGATGACACAGCAGTACTTC. Its protein is CAWSGREMTQQYF.